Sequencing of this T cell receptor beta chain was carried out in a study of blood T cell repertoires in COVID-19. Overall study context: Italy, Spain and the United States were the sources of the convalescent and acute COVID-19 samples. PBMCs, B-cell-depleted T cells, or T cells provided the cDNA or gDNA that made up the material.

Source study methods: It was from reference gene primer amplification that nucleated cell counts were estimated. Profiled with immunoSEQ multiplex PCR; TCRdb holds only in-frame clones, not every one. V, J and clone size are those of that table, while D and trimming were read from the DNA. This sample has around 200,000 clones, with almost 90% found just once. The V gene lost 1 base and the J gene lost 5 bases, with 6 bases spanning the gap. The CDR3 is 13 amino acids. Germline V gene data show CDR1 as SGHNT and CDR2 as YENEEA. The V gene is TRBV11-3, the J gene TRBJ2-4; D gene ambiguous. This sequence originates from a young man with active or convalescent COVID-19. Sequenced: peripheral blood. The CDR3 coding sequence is TGTGCCAGCAGCTTAGGCCGGGAAAACATTCAGTACTTC. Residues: CASSLGRENIQYF.